Each of the 16 T cell receptor beta chains below was sequenced from the same sample in a study of T cell responses to AZD1222 COVID-19 vaccine. Sequencing used immunoSEQ multiplex PCR; TCRdb keeps in-frame clones, though not all of them. The table records tens of thousands of clones, roughly 89% of them present only once. The material sequenced was peripheral blood, taken on day 0 of AZD1222 vaccination. The receptors shown here come from an adult in good health.

The gene calls are TRBV25-1 and TRBJ2-3, with 10 nucleotides matching TRBD2. CDR1 MGHDK and CDR2 SYGVNS come from the germline V gene. The junction had 7 bases not matched to a gene; V was cut back by 4 bases and J by 3 bases. The CDR3 totals 16 residues. In nucleotides, the CDR3 is TGTGCCAGCAGTGCTTCGAGCGGGGGGGCTACAGATACGCAGTATTTT. Its protein is CASSASSGGATDTQYF.

This clone was counted between two and nine times. The J gene is TRBJ1-1, the V gene TRBV10-2; D call uncertain. V was pared by 3 bases and J by 1 base, with 12 bases between. This CDR3 has 15 residues. Germline CDR1 and CDR2: WSHSY and SAAADI. CDR3 bases: TGCGCCAGCAGTGACCGGCCCCTAAAGAACACTGAAGCTTTCTTT. Its translation: CASSDRPLKNTEAFF.

Comments on this clone: Distinct nucleotide sequences in the sample also encode this CDR3. This chain connects TRBV9 to TRBJ2-7, with 13 bases lining up with TRBD2. The junction had 3 bases not matched to a gene; V was cut back by 0 bases and J by 3 bases. From germline, CDR1 is SGDLS and CDR2 YYNGEE. The CDR3 sequence is 16 residues long. The CDR3 bases are TGTGCCAGCAGCGTAGGAGGGACTAGCGGGGACTACGAGCAGTACTTC. It yields the protein CASSVGGTSGDYEQYF.

J is TRBJ1-3 and V is TRBV5-1; D uncertain. The CDR3 has 16 residues. Trimming took off 4 bases at V and 1 base at J, with 15 bases between the two ends. Germline CDR1 is SGHRS and CDR2 is YFSETQ. The CDR3 nucleotides are TGCGCCAGCAGCCCAATGGACCTCCAATCTGGAAACACCATATATTTT. The encoded protein is CASSPMDLQSGNTIYF.

The V gene is TRBV13, the J gene TRBJ1-2, with a weak D call TRBD1 (6 bases). CDR1 is PRHDT and CDR2 is FYEKMQ in the germline V gene (reference sequence). The CDR3 is 14 amino acids. With 2 bases removed from V and 6 bases from J, the gap between germline ends came to 13 bases. For the CDR3, the DNA is TGTGCCAGCAGCTTACGGGGGGCGAGCCATGGCTACACCTTC. Its translation: CASSLRGASHGYTF.

In DNA form, the CDR3 reads TGTGCCAGCTCCTCGGTTGGGGCTGGGGCCAACGTCCTGACTTTC. Translating gives CASSSVGAGANVLTF. The V call is TRBV6-5, the J call TRBJ2-6; D not certain. The CDR3 loop spans 15 amino acids. Germline assignment: CDR1 MNHEY and CDR2 SVGAGI. The V end lost 8 bases, the J end lost 2 bases, and 13 bases lay between the germline ends.

The chain is built from TRBV7-6 and TRBJ1-4, with a possible D match to TRBD1 (6 bases). The CDR3 loop spans 18 amino acids. Trimming cost V 2 bases and J 8 bases, with 24 bases left between them. Per germline, CDR1 SGHVS and CDR2 FNYEAQ. The CDR3, as DNA: TGTGCCAGCAGCTTAATTAACGGGGGCCCCCGATGGGACGAAAAACTGTTTTTT. Protein product: CASSLINGGPRWDEKLFF.

The J gene is TRBJ1-2, the V gene TRBV6-5; D ambiguous. Trimming removed 0 bases at V and 6 bases at J, with 8 bases between. The CDR3 sequence is 13 residues long. Germline CDR1 reads MNHEY; CDR2 reads SVGAGI. Written as DNA, the CDR3 is TGTGCCAGCAGTTACTCGTACACGGATGGCTACACCTTC. Residues: CASSYSYTDGYTF.

The chain recombines TRBV2 with TRBJ2-7; no reliable D call. CDR3 length: 13 amino acids. V was cut by 7 bases and J by 0 bases, with 10 bases left in between. CDR1 SNHLY and CDR2 FYNNEI come from the germline V gene. CDR3 bases: TGTGCCAGCATGACTGGCCACTCCTACGAGCAGTACTTC. This codes for CASMTGHSYEQYF.

The chain has TRBV11-2 and TRBJ1-3, with D possibly TRBD1 on 5 matching bases. The germline V gene has CDR1 SGHAT and CDR2 FQNNGV. Trimming shortened V by 3 bases and J by 2 bases, and 11 bases separated the two germline ends. The CDR3 loop spans 15 amino acids. The CDR3, as DNA: TGTGCCAGCAGCTTCTCCGGGGGACCTGGAAACACCATATATTTT. It encodes CASSFSGGPGNTIYF.

The CDR3 reads CSVELGEGTQYF. The DNA for the CDR3 is TGCAGCGTTGAACTCGGGGAGGGCACGCAGTATTTT. The chain is built from TRBV29-1 and TRBJ2-3; 7 bases are shared with TRBD2. CDR3 length: 12 residues. V lost 2 bases and J lost 9; bases outside the gene matches: 5. Germline V gene data show CDR1 as SQVTM and CDR2 as ANQGSEA.

V usage is TRBV6-6 and J usage is TRBJ1-5; D not certain. Trimming stripped 2 bases from V and 3 bases from J, with 8 bases between. CDR1 and CDR2 (germline): MNHNY, SVGAGI (reference sequence). CDR3 length equals 14 residues. CDR3 nucleotides: TGTGCCAGCAGTTACAGGCACAACAATCAGCCCCAGCATTTT. Its protein is CASSYRHNNQPQHF.

The CDR3 spells CASRHPNYGYTF. CDR3 nucleotides: TGTGCCAGCAGGCACCCTAACTATGGCTACACCTTC. J is TRBJ1-2 and V is TRBV6-5; D not certain. Per the germline V gene, CDR1 is MNHEY and CDR2 is SVGAGI. The CDR3 runs 12 residues. V was clipped by 6 bases and J by 0 bases, with 5 bases between them.

The J gene is TRBJ2-7, the V gene TRBV5-5; D not resolved. Trimming took off 3 bases at V and 6 bases at J, with 16 bases between the two ends. The CDR3 spans 14 residues. CDR1 is SGHKS and CDR2 is YYEKEE in the germline V gene (reference sequence). The CDR3 DNA reads TGTGCCAGCAGCTCTACCCCGGACGGACGCGAGCAGTACTTC. Amino acid sequence: CASSSTPDGREQYF.

Here the CDR3 DNA reads TGTGCCAGCAGTCTTTATATGAACACTGAAGCTTTCTTT. Its translation is CASSLYMNTEAFF. This chain connects TRBV7-2 to TRBJ1-1; no definite D call. Trimming shortened V by 6 bases and J by 0 bases, and 8 bases separated the two germline ends. The CDR3 runs 13 residues. Germline CDR1 is SGHTA and CDR2 is FQGNSA.

The sample holds one count of this clone. The chain couples TRBV5-8 to TRBJ2-4, with D maybe TRBD1 (5 bases). Germline V lookup: CDR1 SGHTS, CDR2 YDEGEE. The CDR3 spans 13 residues. Trimming pared 2 bases from V and 8 bases from J, leaving 11 bases between. CDR3 in amino acids: CASSFTGFDIQYF. CDR3 nucleotides: TGTGCCAGCAGCTTCACAGGATTTGACATTCAGTACTTC.